Given below is one TCR beta chain in context. Study processing details: Scientists estimated how many nucleated cells there were by amplifying reference gene primers. Sequenced by immunoSEQ multiplex PCR; TCRdb stores in-frame clones only, minus some. V and J calls and clone size are those listed in that table; D and trimming were worked out from the DNA. The data contain about 64,000 clones, 85% to 90% of them singletons. These data come from a study of blood T cell repertoires in COVID-19. The wider study: PBMCs, B-cell-depleted T cells, or T cells were the source of the cDNA or gDNA that made up the material.

The CDR3 has 15 residues. Germline assignment: CDR1 SGHNT and CDR2 YENEEA. Germline trimming cut 5 bases from V and 5 bases from J; bases unmatched to any gene: 7. The sequenced sample was peripheral blood. J is TRBJ2-1 and V is TRBV11-3; 9 nucleotides align to TRBD2. The TCR was taken from a man aged 50 or older with active COVID-19. DNA of the CDR3: TGTGCCAGCAGCAGGGGACTAGCCGACCACAATGAGCAGTTCTTC. Translating gives CASSRGLADHNEQFF.